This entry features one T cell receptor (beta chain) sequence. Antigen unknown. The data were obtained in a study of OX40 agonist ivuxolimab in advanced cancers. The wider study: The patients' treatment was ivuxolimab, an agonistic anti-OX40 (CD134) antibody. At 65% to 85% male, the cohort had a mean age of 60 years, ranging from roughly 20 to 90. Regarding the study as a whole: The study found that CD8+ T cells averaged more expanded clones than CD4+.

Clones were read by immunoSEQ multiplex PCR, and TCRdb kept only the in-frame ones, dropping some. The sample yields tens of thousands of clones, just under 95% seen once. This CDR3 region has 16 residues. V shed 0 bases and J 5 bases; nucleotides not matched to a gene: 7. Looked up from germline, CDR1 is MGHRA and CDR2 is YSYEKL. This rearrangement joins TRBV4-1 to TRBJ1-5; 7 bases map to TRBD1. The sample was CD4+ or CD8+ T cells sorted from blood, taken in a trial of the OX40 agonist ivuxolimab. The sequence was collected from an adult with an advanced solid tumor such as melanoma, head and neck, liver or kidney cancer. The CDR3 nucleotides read TGCGCCAGCAGCCAAGATCGTACCGGGACAGATCAGCCCCAGCATTTT. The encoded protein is CASSQDRTGTDQPQHF.